This T cell receptor (beta chain) was sequenced for a study of T cell repertoires in ileal Crohn's disease. The study's findings and limits: Clonal expansions were more frequent in active smokers than non-smokers at surgery.

In regard to this clone: Its antigen is as yet unknown.

The method was immunoSEQ multiplex PCR; TCRdb's version includes in-frame clones alone and lacks a portion of them. Altogether roughly 62,000 clones are present, roughly nine tenths being singletons, with the ten largest covering about 1.9%. The CDR3 extends over 15 amino acids. Germline lookup yields CDR1 SEHNR and CDR2 FQNEAQ (reference sequence). Losses at the gene ends were 0 bases for V and 3 bases for J; bases not matched to a gene: 5. Time point noted: neoterminal ileum biopsy at postoperative endoscopy, about 6 months after surgery. Sequenced: ileal tissue. The TCR originated in an adult with Crohn's disease. J is TRBJ2-7 and V is TRBV7-9, with 7 positions matching TRBD2. The CDR3 protein is CASSLAVGGVYEQYV. Here the CDR3 DNA reads TGTGCCAGCAGCTTAGCGGTTGGGGGGGTCTACGAGCAGTACGTC.